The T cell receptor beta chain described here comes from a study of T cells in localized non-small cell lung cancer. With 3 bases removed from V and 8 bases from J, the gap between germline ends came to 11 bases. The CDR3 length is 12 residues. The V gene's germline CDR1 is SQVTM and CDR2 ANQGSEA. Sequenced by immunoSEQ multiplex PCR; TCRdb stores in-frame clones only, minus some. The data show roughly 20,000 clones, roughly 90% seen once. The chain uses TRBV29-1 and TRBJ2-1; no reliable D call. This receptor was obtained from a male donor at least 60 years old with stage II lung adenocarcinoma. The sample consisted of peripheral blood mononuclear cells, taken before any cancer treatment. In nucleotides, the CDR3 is TGCAGCGTTGAGATAGTGAGGTATGAGCAGTTCTTC. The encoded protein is CSVEIVRYEQFF.